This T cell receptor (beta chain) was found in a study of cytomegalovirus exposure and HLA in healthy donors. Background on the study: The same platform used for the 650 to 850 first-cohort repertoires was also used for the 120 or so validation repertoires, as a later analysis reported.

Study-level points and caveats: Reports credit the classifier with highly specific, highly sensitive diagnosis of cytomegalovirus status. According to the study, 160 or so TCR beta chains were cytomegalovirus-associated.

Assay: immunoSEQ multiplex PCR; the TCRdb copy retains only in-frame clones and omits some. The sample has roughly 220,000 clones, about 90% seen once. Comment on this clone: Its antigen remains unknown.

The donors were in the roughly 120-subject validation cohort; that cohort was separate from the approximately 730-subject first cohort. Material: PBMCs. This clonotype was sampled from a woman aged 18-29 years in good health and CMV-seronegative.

The CDR3 here is CATSRRQFYEQYF. DNA of the CDR3: TGTGCCACCAGCCGTAGACAGTTCTACGAGCAGTACTTC. V is TRBV15 and J is TRBJ2-7, with D perhaps TRBD1 (5 bases). CDR1 and CDR2 from the germline V gene are LNHNV and YYDKDF (reference sequence). The CDR3 runs 13 residues. The V end lost 5 bases, the J end lost 3 bases, and 11 bases lay between the germline ends.